This T cell receptor beta chain was captured by sequencing in a study of T cell responses to AZD1222 COVID-19 vaccine. Concerning this clone: The target antigen is unknown.

Study-wide results and limits: Only five to seven AZD1222 recipients were seropositive at baseline. Repertoires were obtained only post-peak T cell response.

With 1 base removed from V and 3 bases from J, the gap between germline ends came to 8 bases. The V gene's germline CDR1 is LNHNV and CDR2 YYDKDF (reference sequence). The CDR3 consists of 14 residues. Libraries were prepared by immunoSEQ multiplex PCR; TCRdb keeps only in-frame clonotypes and omits some of them. Here the sample spans about 120,000 clones, about 86% being singletons. The chain employs TRBV15 and TRBJ2-3; no clear D gene. The receptor comes from an adult who received the AZD1222 COVID-19 vaccine. The input for sequencing was peripheral blood, taken 28 days after the second AZD1222 dose. The CDR3 spells CATSRGAETDTQYF. The CDR3 DNA reads TGTGCCACCAGCAGAGGGGCAGAGACAGATACGCAGTATTTT.